These 25 T cell receptor beta chains were all obtained from the same sample, sequenced in a study of T-cell reconstitution after alpha-beta-depleted transplantation in children. Library preparation (for TCRbeta) was performed with unique molecular identifiers. Each CDR3 protein is one row after TCRdb ran MiXCR on the PCR reads. The sample holds 330,000 or so distinct CDR3 sequences; roughly a tenth are singletons and the top ten take just under 7.5%. This specimen was PBMCs, taken before TCRalphabeta/CD19-depleted stem cell transplant. The receptors were gathered from a boy younger than two with acute myeloid leukemia, due to receive a stem cell transplant.

This clonotype was detected many times. The gene calls are TRBV7-8 and TRBJ2-7, with a tentative D call TRBD2 (5 bases). CDR1 and CDR2 (germline): SGHVS, FQNEAQ. Trimming stripped 1 base from V and 0 bases from J, with 7 bases between. This CDR3 contains 14 residues. CDR3 amino acids: CASSLVRGSYEQYF. In nucleotides, the CDR3 is TGTGCCAGCAGCTTAGTTCGGGGCTCCTACGAGCAGTACTTC.

This clonotype was seen a few times. A clone one base away is much larger, so this may be a read error. The V gene is TRBV20-1, the J gene TRBJ2-1, with D perhaps matching TRBD2 (6 bases). V lost 3 bases, J lost 0 bases, and 6 bases lay in between. The CDR3 runs to 13 residues. Germline V gives CDR1 DFQATT, CDR2 SNEGSKA (reference sequence). CDR3 nucleotide sequence: TGCAGTGCTAGCGGGGGCTCCTACAATGAGCAGTTCTTC. It codes for CSASGGSYNEQFF.

The CDR3 reads CSAARAGGADTQYF. As DNA, the CDR3 is TGCAGTGCTGCTCGAGCGGGGGGAGCAGATACGCAGTATTTT. The chain links TRBV20-1 to TRBJ2-3, with 9 bases aligning to TRBD2. Germline trimming cut 5 bases from V and 4 bases from J; bases unmatched to any gene: 7. CDR1 and CDR2 from the germline V gene are DFQATT and SNEGSKA (reference sequence). This CDR3 spans 14 amino acids.

This clonotype was observed at least ten times. V gene TRBV10-3 combines with J gene TRBJ2-7, with TRBD1 as a possible D gene (5 bases). V shed 3 bases and J shed 5 bases, with 14 bases lying between them. Germline V gene sequence: CDR1 ENHRY, CDR2 SYGVKD. The CDR3 extends over 14 amino acids. This CDR3 is CAISDNTQVDEQYF. As DNA, the CDR3 is TGTGCCATCAGTGACAACACACAGGTGGACGAGCAGTACTTC.

This CDR3 reads CASSVFPHSGNSYEQYF. The CDR3 DNA follows: TGTGCCAGCAGCGTATTTCCCCATAGCGGGAACTCCTACGAGCAGTACTTC. The chain has TRBV7-2 and TRBJ2-7; TRBD2 aligns across 8 bases. The length of the CDR3 is 17 residues. Germline CDR1 and CDR2: SGHTA and FQGNSA. V shed 5 bases and J 0 bases; nucleotides not matched to a gene: 12.

V gene TRBV7-2 combines with J gene TRBJ2-5; the D is unclear. Germline V gene lookup returns CDR1 SGHTA and CDR2 FQGNSA. Deletions cut 5 bases from V and 10 bases from J, with 5 bases between. The CDR3 runs to 9 residues. CDR3 nucleotides: TGTGCCAGCAGCCCCGGCCAGTACTTC. Its protein product is CASSPGQYF.

This clonotype was detected once. A much larger clone differs from this one at a single base, so this may be a read error. CDR3 sequence (DNA): TGTGCCAGCAGCCCCCTCCAGGGGGACACCAGGGAGCTGTTTTTT. Protein: CASSPLQGDTRELFF. The chain recombines TRBV5-6 with TRBJ2-2; 7 bases agree with TRBD1. Germline assignment: CDR1 SGHDT and CDR2 YYEEEE. The CDR3 totals 15 residues.

This clonotype was counted many times. The rearrangement uses TRBV29-1 and TRBJ1-6; 11 bases fit TRBD1. The CDR3 runs 15 residues. With 6 bases clipped from V and 7 bases from J, the junction kept 8 bases outside the gene matches. Germline CDR1 is SQVTM and CDR2 is ANQGSEA. The CDR3 DNA follows: TGCAGCGTCCGGGACAGGGGGTCGCCGAATTCACCCCTCCACTTT. Protein sequence: CSVRDRGSPNSPLHF.

This clonotype was picked up many times. The chain uses TRBV20-1 and TRBJ2-3, with 8 bases identical to TRBD2. This CDR3 is 15 amino acids long. Germline V CDR1 and CDR2: DFQATT, SNEGSKA (reference sequence). With V trimmed by 5 bases and J by 4 bases, 11 bases remained unmatched. CDR3 in amino acids: CSASGVGLVADTQYF. The CDR3 DNA follows: TGCAGTGCTTCAGGGGTGGGACTAGTGGCAGATACGCAGTATTTT.

The chain employs TRBV28 and TRBJ1-2, with D possibly matching TRBD1 (5 bases). V was shortened by 6 bases and J by 8 bases, with 13 bases between the two germline ends. This CDR3 is 12 amino acids long. Germline CDR1 is MDHEN and CDR2 is SYDVKM. This chain's CDR3 is CASRKDMSGYTF. The CDR3 DNA reads as TGTGCCAGCAGAAAGGACATGTCCGGCTACACCTTC.

In its sample, this clonotype was seen many times. The rearrangement uses TRBV12-3 or TRBV12-4 and TRBJ2-3, with D uncertain. V was pared by 11 bases and J by 5 bases, with 8 bases between. The CDR3 runs to 10 residues. This CDR3 is CALGRDTQYF. The CDR3 DNA reads TGTGCCCTCGGACGAGATACGCAGTATTTT.

There are many counts of this clonotype. The chain carries TRBV4-2 and TRBJ1-1; D is unclear. Trimming took off 0 bases at V and 6 bases at J, with 14 bases between the two ends. CDR1 and CDR2 (germline): LGHNA, YNFKEQ. This CDR3 contains 15 residues. The CDR3 DNA reads TGTGCCAGCAGCCAAGACCCAGAACCCCAGGCTGAAGCTTTCTTT. Protein product: CASSQDPEPQAEAFF.

At least ten counts were recorded for this clonotype. The rearrangement joins TRBV29-1 to TRBJ2-3; a possible D gene is TRBD2 (6 bases). Germline CDR1 reads SQVTM; CDR2 reads ANQGSEA. The CDR3 consists of 12 residues. Trimming shortened V by 7 bases and J by 0 bases, and 8 bases separated the two germline ends. The CDR3 coding sequence is TGCAGCGCGGGACTGAGCACAGATACGCAGTATTTT. Its translation is CSAGLSTDTQYF.

This clonotype was observed at least ten times. This chain uses TRBV10-3 with TRBJ1-2; D not resolved. The CDR3 has 13 amino acids. Looked up from germline, CDR1 is ENHRY and CDR2 is SYGVKD. The ends were cut back, 4 bases at V and 2 bases at J, with 8 bases in the middle. The CDR3 nucleotides are TGTGCCATCAGTGCTCTGGGAAACTATGGCTACACCTTC. This codes for CAISALGNYGYTF.

This clonotype was observed many times. The chain combines TRBV24-1 with TRBJ2-2; D unclear. Per germline, CDR1 KGHDR and CDR2 SFDVKD. The CDR3 loop spans 16 amino acids. V dropped 2 bases and J dropped 4 bases, with 13 bases sitting between them. CDR3 sequence (DNA): TGTGCCACCAGTGATTGGGTCCGCCCGGGCACCGGGGAGCTGTTTTTT. Translated, it gives CATSDWVRPGTGELFF.

This clonotype was counted ten times or more. The genes are TRBV5-1 and TRBJ1-2; the D gene is possibly TRBD1 (5 bases). Trimming stripped 6 bases from V and 1 base from J, with 10 bases between. This CDR3 has 13 residues. Germline V lookup: CDR1 SGHRS, CDR2 YFSETQ. CDR3 sequence: CASTRDRNYGYTF. The DNA of the CDR3 is TGCGCCAGCACCCGGGACCGTAACTATGGCTACACCTTC.

This clonotype was seen at least ten times. This chain joins TRBV7-2 and TRBJ2-3; 13 nucleotides agree with TRBD2. Per the germline V gene, CDR1 is SGHTA and CDR2 is FQGNSA. Unmatched junction bases numbered 10, after V lost 5 bases and J lost 5 bases. This CDR3 has 17 amino acids. The CDR3 sequence is CASSPRTSGSLRDTQYF. The CDR3 nucleotides read TGTGCCAGCAGCCCTCGGACTAGCGGGAGTCTCAGAGATACGCAGTATTTT.

The genes are TRBV11-3 and TRBJ2-7; TRBD2 agrees at 7 bases. V was clipped by 1 base and J by 9 bases; unmatched bases: 9. Germline V lookup: CDR1 SGHNT, CDR2 YENEEA. This CDR3 is built from 14 residues. The CDR3 coding sequence is TGTGCCAGCAGCTTAGCACGGGCGGGGGAAGGGCAGTACTTC. It is translated as CASSLARAGEGQYF.

This clonotype was picked up many times. V gene TRBV24-1 combines with J gene TRBJ2-1; 14 nucleotides match TRBD2. The V segment lost 4 bases and the J segment 8 bases; nucleotides outside the gene matches: 9. The CDR3 contains 17 residues. Per germline, CDR1 KGHDR and CDR2 SFDVKD. The CDR3 is CATSESGTSGSRDEQFF. CDR3 bases: TGTGCCACCAGTGAGTCCGGGACTAGCGGGAGTAGGGATGAGCAGTTCTTC.

The chain recombines TRBV7-9 with TRBJ1-1; 10 bases fit TRBD1. CDR3 length: 15 amino acids. After removal of 5 bases from V and 5 bases from J, the junction contained 8 bases not matched to a gene. CDR1 and CDR2 from the germline V gene are SEHNR and FQNEAQ (reference sequence). The CDR3 sequence: CASSGTDRGGTEAFF. The CDR3 DNA follows: TGTGCCAGCAGCGGGACGGACAGGGGGGGAACTGAAGCTTTCTTT. Using reference TRBV7-9 and TRBJ1-1 for the parts outside the CDR3, the full variable domain is DTGVSQNPRHKITKRGQNVTFRCDPISEHNRLYWYRQTLGQGPEFLTYFQNEAQLEKSRLLSDRFSAERPKGSFSTLEIQRTEQGDSAMYLCASSGTDRGGTEAFFGQGTRLTVV.

Ten or more counts support this clonotype. This chain uses TRBV20-1 with TRBJ2-7, with D possibly being TRBD1 or TRBD2 (5 bases each). This CDR3 region has 15 residues. CDR1 is DFQATT, CDR2 SNEGSKA, per germline (reference sequence). Trimming left V 3 bases short and J 4 bases short, with 19 bases between. DNA for the CDR3: TGCAGTGCTAGGGAAGTAGAGGGGTCAAGATACGAGCAGTACTTC. Encoded protein: CSAREVEGSRYEQYF.

This clonotype was picked up many times. The junction shows a germline mismatch at one end, possibly a read error. This chain uses TRBV3-1 with TRBJ2-7, with 7 bases fitting TRBD1. From germline, CDR1 is LGHDT and CDR2 YNNKEL (reference sequence). The CDR3 loop spans 14 amino acids. CDR3 in DNA: TGTGGCAGCCAAAAAGGGACAGCAGCCTACGAGCAGTACTTC. Its translation: CGSQKGTAAYEQYF.

This clonotype was seen at least ten times. The J gene is TRBJ2-5, the V gene TRBV2; the match to TRBD1 covers 9 bases. Germline CDR1 reads SNHLY; CDR2 reads FYNNEI. J gave up 5 bases and V 8 bases, and 9 bases lay outside the gene matches. The CDR3 consists of 14 residues. In DNA form, the CDR3 reads TGTGCCAGCGGACCCGGGACAGGGTCGGAGACCCAGTACTTC. Translating gives CASGPGTGSETQYF. The whole variable domain, filled in from reference TRBV2 and TRBJ2-5, reads EPEVTQTPSHQVTQMGQEVILRCVPISNHLYFYWYRQILGQKVEFLVSFYNNEISEKSEIFDDQFSVERPDGSNFTLKIRSTKLEDSAMYFCASGPGTGSETQYFGPGTRLLVL.

This clonotype was seen a single time. A single base separates this from a much larger clone, so it may be a read error. This chain connects TRBV4-2 to TRBJ2-7, with D uncertain. Trimming cost V 1 base and J 5 bases, with 15 bases left between them. CDR3 size: 15 residues. Germline loops: CDR1 LGHNA, CDR2 YNFKEQ. Here the CDR3 reads CASSQVGGTTDEQYF. The CDR3 bases are TGTGCCAGCAGCCAAGTGGGCGGTACCACCGACGAGCAGTACTTC.

The chain carries TRBV4-2 and TRBJ2-7, with 10 bases fitting TRBD2. V shed 0 bases, J shed 3 bases, and the junction held 5 bases outside the gene matches. The CDR3 loop spans 16 amino acids. Germline CDR1 reads LGHNA; CDR2 reads YNFKEQ. Here the CDR3 DNA reads TGTGCCAGCAGCCAAGAAAACCTAGCGGGGGTCTACGAGCAGTACTTC. Amino acid sequence: CASSQENLAGVYEQYF.